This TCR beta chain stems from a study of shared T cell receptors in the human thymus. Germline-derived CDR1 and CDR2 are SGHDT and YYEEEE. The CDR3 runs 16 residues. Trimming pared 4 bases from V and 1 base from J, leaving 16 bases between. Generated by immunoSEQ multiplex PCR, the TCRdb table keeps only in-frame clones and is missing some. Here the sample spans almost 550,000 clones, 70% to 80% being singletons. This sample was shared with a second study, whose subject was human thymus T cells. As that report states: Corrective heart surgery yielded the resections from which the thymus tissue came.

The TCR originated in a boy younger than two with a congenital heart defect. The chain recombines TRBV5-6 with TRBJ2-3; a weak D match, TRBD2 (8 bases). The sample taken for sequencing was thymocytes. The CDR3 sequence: CASSPGGTSCTDTQYF. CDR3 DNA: TGTGCCAGCAGCCCAGGGGGGACTAGTTGCACAGATACGCAGTATTTT.